Listed here are 21 T cell receptor beta chains from one sample, sequenced in a study of PD-1 blockade in mismatch repair-deficient tumors. Using immunoSEQ multiplex PCR, the repertoire was profiled, and TCRdb retains in-frame clones only, with some absent. The table has roughly 120,000 clones, 60% to 85% seen once. Sample: peripheral blood, taken about 60 weeks after starting pembrolizumab. The receptors were sampled from an adult with mismatch repair-deficient cancer.

About this clone itself: This CDR3 is also generated by other DNA sequences in the sample. This rearrangement joins TRBV5-1 to TRBJ1-1, with 8 positions matching TRBD1. This CDR3 is 14 amino acids long. Germline lookup yields CDR1 SGHRS and CDR2 YFSETQ. V dropped 5 bases and J dropped 1; count of bases not matched to a gene: 4. The CDR3 loop is CASSPGTGNTEAFF. The CDR3 DNA reads TGCGCCAGCAGTCCCGGGACAGGGAACACTGAAGCTTTCTTT.

This chain uses TRBV9 with TRBJ2-3, with 8 bases fitting TRBD2. Germline CDR1 is SGDLS and CDR2 is YYNGEE. J gave up 4 bases and V 4 bases, and 8 bases lay outside the gene matches. The CDR3 runs 15 residues. The CDR3 spells CASSLSGSGADTQYF. CDR3 sequence (DNA): TGTGCCAGCAGCTTGAGCGGGAGCGGGGCAGATACGCAGTATTTT.

The V call is TRBV30, the J call TRBJ1-1, with D tentatively TRBD1 (6 bases). The CDR3 contains 14 residues. Deletions cut 5 bases from V and 5 bases from J, with 18 bases between. Germline assignment: CDR1 GTSNPN and CDR2 SVGIG (reference sequence). CDR3 region: CAWEVQGRRTEAFF. The CDR3, as DNA: TGTGCCTGGGAAGTCCAGGGGCGCAGAACTGAAGCTTTCTTT.

This clone was recorded once. V gene TRBV12-5 combines with J gene TRBJ2-2, with 7 nucleotides matching TRBD2. V shed 6 bases and J 6 bases; nucleotides not matched to a gene: 16. Germline V CDR1 and CDR2: LGHNT, FRNRAP. The CDR3 has 17 residues. This CDR3 is CASGPPVRGRGAGELFF. CDR3 nucleotide sequence: TGTGCTAGTGGCCCCCCCGTTAGAGGGAGGGGAGCCGGGGAGCTGTTTTTT.

This clone showed up just once. The chain employs TRBV30 and TRBJ1-3; D is unclear. V lost 5 bases, J lost 5 bases, and 19 bases lay in between. CDR3 size: 15 residues. Germline loops: CDR1 GTSNPN, CDR2 SVGIG (reference sequence). CDR3 coding DNA: TGTGCCTGGTCCAACCCGGACGAAGGAAGAAACACCATATATTTT. This sequence encodes CAWSNPDEGRNTIYF.

The CDR3 nucleotides are TGTGCCAGCAGCTTCCAATCTAGCGGGAGAACCTCTAGCACAGATACGCAGTATTTT. Translating gives CASSFQSSGRTSSTDTQYF. This rearrangement joins TRBV7-2 to TRBJ2-3; 10 nucleotides align to TRBD2. V dropped 3 bases and J dropped 0; count of bases not matched to a gene: 12. The V gene's germline CDR1 is SGHTA and CDR2 FQGNSA. The CDR3 extends over 19 amino acids. The whole variable domain, remainder taken from reference TRBV7-2 and TRBJ2-3, is GAGVSQSPSNKVTEKGKDVELRCDPISGHTALYWYRQSLGQGLEFLIYFQGNSAPDKSGLPSDRFSAERTGGSVSTLTIQRTQQEDSAVYLCASSFQSSGRTSSTDTQYFGPGTRLTVL.

The V and J genes are TRBV14 and TRBJ2-1; the D gene is possibly TRBD2 (6 bases). V lost 0 bases to trimming and J lost 10 bases, with 10 bases between them. CDR1 and CDR2 from the germline V gene are SGHDN and FVKESK. CDR3 length equals 13 residues. This chain's CDR3 is CASSQERAGEQFF. The CDR3, as DNA: TGTGCCAGCAGCCAAGAGCGGGCGGGAGAGCAGTTCTTC.

This clone was seen a handful of times. The V gene is TRBV5-1, the J gene TRBJ1-1, with 10 bases fitting TRBD1. The trim removed 4 bases at V and 6 bases at J, leaving 9 bases unmatched. This CDR3 has 15 residues. The germline gives CDR1 SGHRS, CDR2 YFSETQ. This chain's CDR3 is CASSRPTGGTSEAFF. CDR3 sequence (DNA): TGCGCCAGCAGCCGCCCGACAGGGGGCACATCTGAAGCTTTCTTT.

This rearrangement joins TRBV4-1 to TRBJ2-3, with D possibly being TRBD1 or TRBD2 (5 bases each). Germline lookup yields CDR1 MGHRA and CDR2 YSYEKL. CDR3 length equals 16 residues. V dropped 2 bases and J dropped 3 bases, with 15 bases sitting between them. The CDR3 here is CASSQSAGWGTDTQYF. In nucleotides, the CDR3 is TGCGCCAGCAGCCAAAGCGCAGGGTGGGGGACAGATACGCAGTATTTT.

This rearrangement joins TRBV27 to TRBJ2-2, with 10 bases aligning to TRBD1. The CDR3 contains 16 residues. With V trimmed by 5 bases and J by 4 bases, 7 bases remained unmatched. The germline gives CDR1 MNHEY, CDR2 SMNVEV (reference sequence). CDR3 protein: CASSLDRGRITGELFF. In DNA, the CDR3 is TGTGCCAGCAGTCTCGACAGGGGGCGTATCACCGGGGAGCTGTTTTTT.

The V call is TRBV6-6, the J call TRBJ1-3, with a possible D match to TRBD1 (5 bases). Germline V gene lookup returns CDR1 MNHNY and CDR2 SVGAGI (reference sequence). The V gene lost 6 bases and the J gene lost 1 base, with 7 bases spanning the gap. CDR3 length equals 13 residues. The CDR3 DNA is TGTGCCAGCAGAGGGGAATCTGGAAACACCATATATTTT. Its translation: CASRGESGNTIYF.

V and J are TRBV19 and TRBJ2-2; D is possibly TRBD1 (8 bases). The germline gives CDR1 LNHDA, CDR2 SQIVND (reference sequence). The CDR3 runs to 13 residues. V lost 9 bases, J lost 5 bases, and 13 bases lay in between. CDR3 in DNA: TGTGCCAGCGGACAGGGAGGGACCGGGGAGCTGTTTTTT. Its protein is CASGQGGTGELFF.

DNA for the CDR3: TGTGCCAGCAGCTTAGGGGAGAGTTTGAACATTCAGTACTTC. Translation: CASSLGESLNIQYF. The rearrangement joins TRBV11-3 to TRBJ2-4; TRBD2 is a possible D gene (5 bases). CDR1 is SGHNT and CDR2 is YENEEA in the germline V gene. The CDR3 covers 14 residues. V was shortened by 1 base and J by 7 bases, with 11 bases between the two germline ends.

The J gene is TRBJ2-3, the V gene TRBV5-1; D is unresolved. The germline V gene encodes CDR1 SGHRS and CDR2 YFSETQ. The CDR3 length is 15 residues. Trimming took 5 bases from V and 2 from J, leaving 15 bases between them. For the CDR3, the DNA is TGCGCCAGCAGGATGGGTAACGGAATCACAGATACGCAGTATTTT. Protein sequence: CASRMGNGITDTQYF. The whole variable domain, filled in from reference TRBV5-1 and TRBJ2-3, reads KAGVTQTPRYLIKTRGQQVTLSCSPISGHRSVSWYQQTPGQGLQFLFEYFSETQRNKGNFPGRFSGRQFSNSRSEMNVSTLELGDSALYLCASRMGNGITDTQYFGPGTRLTVL.

The chain is built from TRBV7-9 and TRBJ2-1; D may be TRBD1 (6 bases). This CDR3 is 14 amino acids long. The germline V gene encodes CDR1 SEHNR and CDR2 FQNEAQ (reference sequence). V gave up 2 bases and J gave up 4 bases, with 9 bases separating them. The CDR3 spells CASSLTGRYNEQFF. CDR3 bases: TGTGCCAGCAGCTTAACAGGGCGGTACAATGAGCAGTTCTTC.

The V and J genes are TRBV2 and TRBJ2-5; no clear D gene. Looked up from germline, CDR1 is SNHLY and CDR2 is FYNNEI. The germline V and J ends were trimmed by 7 bases and 2 bases, with 17 bases remaining between them. The CDR3 contains 15 residues. The CDR3 protein is CASTRSAGTQETQYF. DNA for the CDR3: TGTGCCAGCACCCGGAGCGCAGGAACTCAAGAGACCCAGTACTTC.

This clone came up once. The V call is TRBV5-8, the J call TRBJ2-2; 12 positions match TRBD2. This CDR3 contains 15 residues. V dropped 4 bases and J dropped 5; count of bases not matched to a gene: 3. Looked up from germline, CDR1 is SGHTS and CDR2 is YDEGEE. The CDR3 is CASSPTSGRTGELFF. The CDR3 DNA sequence: TGTGCCAGCAGCCCTACTAGCGGGAGGACCGGGGAGCTGTTTTTT.

This clone was counted only a few times. J is TRBJ1-2 and V is TRBV11-2; unclear D gene. Germline-derived CDR1 and CDR2 are SGHAT and FQNNGV. V was pared by 5 bases and J by 5 bases, with 6 bases between. The CDR3 covers 11 residues. For the CDR3, the DNA is TGTGCCAGCAGCCCGAGGTATGGCTACACCTTC. It specifies CASSPRYGYTF.

This clone appeared a few times. V gene TRBV11-3 combines with J gene TRBJ2-7, with D perhaps matching TRBD2 (5 bases). The CDR3 is 12 residues long. Trimming took off 6 bases at V and 1 base at J, with 7 bases between the two ends. Germline-derived CDR1 and CDR2 are SGHNT and YENEEA. This chain's CDR3 is CASSRTSYEQYF. DNA for the CDR3: TGTGCCAGCAGTCGGACTTCCTACGAGCAGTACTTC.

V gene TRBV19 combines with J gene TRBJ2-5; 7 positions agree with TRBD2. V dropped 5 bases and J dropped 5; count of bases not matched to a gene: 8. CDR3 length: 14 amino acids. The germline V gene has CDR1 LNHDA and CDR2 SQIVND (reference sequence). The CDR3 sequence: CASSDGGSSETQYF. The DNA for the CDR3 is TGTGCCAGTAGTGATGGCGGGAGTAGTGAGACCCAGTACTTC.

The chain links TRBV18 to TRBJ2-1; tentatively, D is TRBD1 or TRBD2 (5 bases each). CDR3 length: 14 amino acids. Germline-derived CDR1 and CDR2 are KGHSH and LQKENI. The ends were cut back, 0 bases at V and 8 bases at J, with 11 bases in the middle. The CDR3 loop reads CASSPPGRGDEQFF. In DNA, the CDR3 is TGTGCCAGCTCACCACCTGGGAGAGGGGATGAGCAGTTCTTC.